The clone carrying this TCR beta chain was seen only a few times. The table came from immunoSEQ multiplex PCR; TCRdb's copy has only in-frame clones and leaves some out. The data hold around 31,000 clones, with about 74% observed a single time. The sample belongs to a study of STAT5B mutations in CD4+ large granular lymphocyte leukemia. This CDR3 has 15 residues. Trimming took 1 base from V and 5 from J, leaving 12 bases between them. Germline CDR1 reads SGHTA; CDR2 reads FQGNSA. This clonotype was obtained from a human donor in good health. The chain has TRBV7-2 and TRBJ2-1; D assignment may be TRBD1 or TRBD2 (6 bases each). Source material: CD4+ T cells from blood buffy coats. CDR3 sequence reads: CASSLDGGRHNEQFF. The CDR3 DNA sequence: TGTGCCAGCAGCTTAGACGGGGGCCGACACAATGAGCAGTTCTTC.